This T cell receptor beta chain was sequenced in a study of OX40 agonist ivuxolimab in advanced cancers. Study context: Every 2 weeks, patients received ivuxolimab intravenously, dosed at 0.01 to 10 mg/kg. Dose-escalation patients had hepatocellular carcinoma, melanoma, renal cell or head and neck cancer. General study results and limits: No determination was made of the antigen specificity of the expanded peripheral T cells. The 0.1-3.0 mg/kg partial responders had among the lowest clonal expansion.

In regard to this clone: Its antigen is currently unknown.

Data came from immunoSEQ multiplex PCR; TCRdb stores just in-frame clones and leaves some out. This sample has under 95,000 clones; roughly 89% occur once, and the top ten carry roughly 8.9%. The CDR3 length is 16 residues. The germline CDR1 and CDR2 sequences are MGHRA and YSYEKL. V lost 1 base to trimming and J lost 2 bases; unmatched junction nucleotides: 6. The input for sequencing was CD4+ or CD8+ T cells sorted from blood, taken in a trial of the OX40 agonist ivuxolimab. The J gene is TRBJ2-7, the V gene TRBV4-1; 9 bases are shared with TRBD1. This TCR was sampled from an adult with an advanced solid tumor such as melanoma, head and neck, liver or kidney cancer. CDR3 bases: TGCGCCAGCAGCCAAGGGACAGGGGCCCTTACCTACGAGCAGTACTTC. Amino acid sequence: CASSQGTGALTYEQYF.